The 20 T cell receptor beta chains given below trace back to one sample, sequenced in a study of regulatory T cells in long-lasting Graves disease. Documented time point: newly diagnosed GD, antithyroid drugs for less than 3 months. PBMCs were the source of the RNA used for TCR sequencing. Library construction for TCR beta used iRepertoire HTBI primers and Arm-PCR of CDR3 regions. A single record per CDR3 protein comes from TCRdb applying MiXCR to the multiplex PCR reads. Counted here are some 500,000 distinct CDR3 sequences, about 14% occurring once; the ten biggest clones make up approximately 9.3%. These data were likewise used in another study, on T cells in Graves' hyperthyroidism and ophthalmopathy.

Material: peripheral blood mononuclear cells (PBMCs), obtained at new diagnosis, from a patient treated with antithyroid drugs. These receptors were collected from a man aged 25-45 years with Graves disease.

The chain couples TRBV18 to TRBJ1-1; maybe TRBD1 (5 bases). V was pared by 1 base and J by 4 bases, with 10 bases between. Germline V gene sequence: CDR1 KGHSH, CDR2 LQKENI. The CDR3 loop spans 14 amino acids. The CDR3 nucleotides are TGTGCCAGCTCACCACATGGGGCTAGCACTGAAGCTTTCTTT. Its protein product is CASSPHGASTEAFF.

This chain connects TRBV5-6 to TRBJ1-1; D might be TRBD1 (5 bases). Germline CDR1 SGHDT, CDR2 YYEEEE. The CDR3 extends over 16 amino acids. With 0 bases removed from V and 1 base from J, the gap between germline ends came to 13 bases. The CDR3 sequence: CASSLGARGRNTEAFF. The DNA for the CDR3 is TGTGCCAGCAGCTTGGGGGCTCGGGGCAGGAACACTGAAGCTTTCTTT.

This clonotype was observed many times. V is TRBV20-1 and J is TRBJ2-1; unclear D gene. V was trimmed by 3 bases and J by 0 bases, leaving 12 bases between them. The CDR3 consists of 15 residues. CDR1 and CDR2 (germline): DFQATT, SNEGSKA (reference sequence). CDR3 coding DNA: TGCAGTGCTAGTTTGCGGTCTAGCTCCTACAATGAGCAGTTCTTC. Amino acid sequence: CSASLRSSSYNEQFF.

A word on this clonotype: Germline is not matched at one junction end, which may reflect a read error. This chain uses TRBV7-3 with TRBJ2-7, with TRBD2 identical over 10 bases. The V gene's germline CDR1 is SGHTA and CDR2 FQGTGA. The CDR3 consists of 15 residues. CDR3 amino acids: CATSSLAGAYYEQYF. The CDR3 DNA reads as TGTGCCACCAGCAGTCTAGCGGGAGCTTACTACGAGCAGTACTTC.

A few counts support this clonotype. This sequence joins TRBV27 and TRBJ2-3; D is uncertain. Germline V gene lookup returns CDR1 MNHEY and CDR2 SMNVEV (reference sequence). The ends were cut back, 3 bases at V and 5 bases at J, with 15 bases in the middle. This CDR3 contains 15 residues. In DNA, the CDR3 is TGTGCCAGCAGTTTGATTAAGGCAATCAAAGATACGCAGTATTTT. This gives the protein CASSLIKAIKDTQYF.

The table lists this clonotype with a few counts. The genes are TRBV4-1 and TRBJ2-7; D uncertain. CDR1 is MGHRA and CDR2 is YSYEKL in the germline V gene. The CDR3 loop spans 16 amino acids. The V end lost 3 bases, the J end lost 7 bases, and 22 bases lay between the germline ends. The CDR3: CASSHPLPRNLREQYF. CDR3 sequence (DNA): TGCGCCAGCAGCCACCCCCTTCCACGTAACCTGAGAGAGCAGTACTTC.

This clonotype was detected many times. J is TRBJ2-7 and V is TRBV7-2, with D possibly being TRBD2 (6 bases). Trimming removed 1 base at V and 4 bases at J, with 11 bases between. The length of the CDR3 is 14 residues. The germline V gene has CDR1 SGHTA and CDR2 FQGNSA. The CDR3 nucleotides read TGTGCCAGCAGCTTAGGGTGGGGAGGATACGAGCAGTACTTC. Translated, it gives CASSLGWGGYEQYF.

This clonotype was seen ten or more times. The chain recombines TRBV5-1 with TRBJ2-7, with 9 bases fitting TRBD2. V dropped 7 bases and J dropped 0; count of bases not matched to a gene: 5. CDR1 SGHRS and CDR2 YFSETQ come from the germline V gene. CDR3 length: 14 amino acids. The CDR3 loop is CASRKREVSYEQYF. The CDR3 DNA reads TGCGCCAGCCGGAAGCGGGAGGTCTCCTACGAGCAGTACTTC.

This clonotype was recorded at least ten times. The V call is TRBV7-8, the J call TRBJ2-1, with 7 positions matching TRBD2. This CDR3 is built from 15 residues. The V and J ends lost 11 bases and 4 bases, in that order; junction bases with no gene match: 14. CDR1 and CDR2 (germline): SGHVS, FQNEAQ. CDR3 residues: CAGTREDQPYNEQFF. The DNA of the CDR3 is TGTGCCGGCACCCGGGAGGACCAACCTTACAATGAGCAGTTCTTC.

CDR3 DNA sequence: TGCAGTGCTCTAACTATTAATGAAAAACTGTTTTTT. It encodes CSALTINEKLFF. J is TRBJ1-4 and V is TRBV20-1; no clear D gene. Per the germline V gene, CDR1 is DFQATT and CDR2 is SNEGSKA (reference sequence). There are 12 residues in the CDR3. Trimming removed 5 bases from V and 4 bases from J, with 8 bases in between.

About this clonotype itself: A much bigger clone sits one base away, suggesting this may be a read error. The chain uses TRBV7-3 and TRBJ1-1, with D unclear. This CDR3 has 18 amino acids. Looked up from germline, CDR1 is SGHTA and CDR2 is FQGTGA. The CDR3 DNA is TGTGCCAGCAGCTTAACGGTCCCCGTCGGGGTCCCTAACACTGAAGCTCTCTTT. This translates into CASSLTVPVGVPNTEALF.

Ten or more counts support this clonotype. The chain uses TRBV2 and TRBJ2-7; no firm D call. The CDR3 covers 14 residues. V was cut by 1 base and J by 0 bases, with 7 bases left in between. Germline values: CDR1 SNHLY, CDR2 FYNNEI. The CDR3 sequence: CASSEDSYSYEQYF. CDR3 nucleotide sequence: TGTGCCAGCAGTGAAGACTCATACTCCTACGAGCAGTACTTC.

This clonotype came up a few times. The chain has TRBV10-3 and TRBJ1-1; D gene uncertain. Germline CDR1 and CDR2: ENHRY and SYGVKD. The V and J ends lost 0 bases and 5 bases respectively, with 13 bases between them. The CDR3 has 15 residues. The CDR3 DNA reads TGTGCCATCAGTGAGTCAGGCAGGTTGGAGACTGAAGCTTTCTTT. Residues: CAISESGRLETEAFF.

This clonotype has a count of ten or more. The J gene is TRBJ1-4, the V gene TRBV18, with TRBD1 identical over 8 bases. Per germline, CDR1 KGHSH and CDR2 LQKENI. The CDR3 extends over 15 amino acids. Trimming removed 4 bases from V and 4 bases from J; junction bases left unmatched: 5. This chain's CDR3 is CASSRGQGVNEKLFF. The CDR3, as DNA: TGTGCCAGCTCACGAGGACAGGGCGTTAATGAAAAACTGTTTTTT. Full variable domain (rest looked up from reference TRBV18 and TRBJ1-4): NAGVMQNPRHLVRRRGQEARLRCSPMKGHSHVYWYRQLPEEGLKFMVYLQKENIIDESGMPKERFSAEFPKEGPSILRIQQVVRGDSAAYFCASSRGQGVNEKLFFGSGTQLSVL.

This clonotype was found many times. The rearrangement links TRBV12-3 or TRBV12-4 to TRBJ1-5; D gene ambiguous. V lost 3 bases and J 7 bases, leaving 10 bases between the germline ends. CDR3 length: 13 residues. This chain's CDR3 is CASSFAVGQPQHF. The CDR3 DNA is TGTGCCAGCAGTTTCGCGGTGGGCCAGCCCCAGCATTTT.

This clonotype was seen a handful of times. J is TRBJ2-1 and V is TRBV15, with D perhaps being TRBD1 or TRBD2 (6 bases each). The CDR3 is 15 amino acids. Trimming cost V 0 bases and J 7 bases, with 13 bases left between them. CDR1 and CDR2 from the germline V gene are LNHNV and YYDKDF (reference sequence). As DNA, the CDR3 is TGTGCCACCAGCAGAGATAAGGGGGACTCAAATGAGCAGTTCTTC. Protein sequence: CATSRDKGDSNEQFF.

This clonotype was observed at least ten times. The chain employs TRBV2 and TRBJ1-2; D remains unclear. The ends were cut back, 2 bases at V and 5 bases at J, with 9 bases in the middle. Germline values: CDR1 SNHLY, CDR2 FYNNEI. The CDR3 is made up of 13 amino acids. The CDR3 spells CASSERVYYGYTF. In DNA form, the CDR3 reads TGTGCCAGCAGTGAACGAGTATATTATGGCTACACCTTC. Filled out from reference TRBV2 and TRBJ1-2, the complete variable domain reads EPEVTQTPSHQVTQMGQEVILRCVPISNHLYFYWYRQILGQKVEFLVSFYNNEISEKSEIFDDQFSVERPDGSNFTLKIRSTKLEDSAMYFCASSERVYYGYTFGSGTRLTVV.

This clonotype was picked up many times. An end of the junction does not agree with germline; a read error may underlie this. The chain is built from TRBV12-3 or TRBV12-4 and TRBJ2-5, with 7 nucleotides matching TRBD2. This CDR3 has 16 residues. The CDR3 bases are TGTGCCCGCAGTTCTTGGGGTACTAGCGTTCAAGAGACCCAGTACTTC. Amino acids: CARSSWGTSVQETQYF.

In this sample, this clonotype turned up many times. The chain combines TRBV7-8 with TRBJ1-1, with D unclear. This CDR3 has 13 amino acids. The V gene lost 3 bases and the J gene lost 0 bases, with 5 bases spanning the gap. Germline CDR1 is SGHVS and CDR2 is FQNEAQ. The CDR3 DNA reads as TGTGCCAGCAGCTTCCAGCTGAACACTGAAGCTTTCTTT. It translates to CASSFQLNTEAFF.

This clonotype was found a few times. V and J are TRBV5-1 and TRBJ2-3; the D is unclear. V was cut by 4 bases and J by 4 bases, with 7 bases left in between. The germline CDR1 and CDR2 sequences are SGHRS and YFSETQ. The CDR3 is 12 amino acids. CDR3 amino acids: CASSTNSDTQYF. The DNA of the CDR3 is TGCGCCAGCAGCACAAACTCAGATACGCAGTATTTT.